This TCR beta chain originates from a study of blood T cells in healthy people across ages. Notes on the study in general: CMV status of donors was not determined, possibly confounding expanded clonotype changes. Any conclusive comparison of naive versus antigen-experienced cells was prevented by using unsorted PBMCs.

A sample-barcoded 5' primer and a J-beta primer mix were used in a second PCR of about 6 to 11 cycles. Carrying 12 random nucleotides, a template-switch adaptor labeled each individual cDNA molecule. TCRdb reanalysed the 5' RACE reads using MiXCR and keeps one entry per CDR3 protein. The data contain 850,000 to 1,100,000 distinct CDR3 sequences, around two fifths of them singletons. This clonotype has just a few counts. Its matching antigen is unknown. V was clipped by 7 bases and J by 2 bases, with 5 bases between them. CDR3 length: 11 amino acids. The germline V gene encodes CDR1 SEHNR and CDR2 FQNEAQ (reference sequence).

This chain joins TRBV7-9 and TRBJ2-5; D gene ambiguous. Sequences were obtained from blood. This clonotype originated in a man between 18 and 35 years old in good health. The CDR3 spells CASTPQETQYF. In DNA, the CDR3 is TGTGCCAGCACCCCTCAAGAGACCCAGTACTTC.